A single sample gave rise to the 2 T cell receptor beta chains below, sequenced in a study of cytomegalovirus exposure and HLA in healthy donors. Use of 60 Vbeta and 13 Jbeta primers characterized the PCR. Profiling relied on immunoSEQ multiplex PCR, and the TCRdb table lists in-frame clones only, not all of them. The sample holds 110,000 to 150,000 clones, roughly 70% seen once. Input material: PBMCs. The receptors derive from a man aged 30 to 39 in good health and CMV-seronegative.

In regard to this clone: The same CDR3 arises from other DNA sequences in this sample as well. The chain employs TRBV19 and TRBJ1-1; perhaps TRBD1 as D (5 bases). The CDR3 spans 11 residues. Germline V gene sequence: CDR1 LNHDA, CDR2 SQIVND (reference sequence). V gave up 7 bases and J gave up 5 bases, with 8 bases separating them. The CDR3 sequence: CASNTGTEAFF. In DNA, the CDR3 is TGTGCCAGTAATACAGGAACTGAAGCTTTCTTT.

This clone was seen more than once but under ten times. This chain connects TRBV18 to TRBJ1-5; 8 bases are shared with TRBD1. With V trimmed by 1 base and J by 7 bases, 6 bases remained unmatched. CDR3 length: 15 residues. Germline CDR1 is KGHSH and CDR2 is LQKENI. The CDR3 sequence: CASSPQTGEGQPQHF. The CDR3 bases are TGTGCCAGCTCACCACAGACAGGGGAAGGGCAGCCCCAGCATTTT.